This T cell receptor beta chain was documented in a study of vaccination effects on CD4 cells after COVID-19. V was pared by 6 bases and J by 3 bases, with 10 bases of the junction left unmatched. Germline values: CDR1 MNHEY, CDR2 SVGAGI. The CDR3 loop spans 15 amino acids. This clone has a handful of counts. Antigen specificity is unknown. Under the ViraFEST assay, PBMC were stimulated with viral peptide pools so that antigen-specific CD4+ T cells expanded. Sequencing was performed afterwards. A 10-day culture period preceded the isolation of CD4+ T cells. Vaccinees lacked prior SARS-CoV-2 infection and tested negative for nucleocapsid antibodies. It was with around 10 IU/ml IL-2 and 9.5 to 10 ug/ml peptides that 1.5 million to 2 million PBMC per well were cultured. Method: immunoSEQ multiplex PCR; TCRdb's copy keeps in-frame clones and lacks some. The sample shows 25,000 to 30,000 clones, under 85% of them seen only once.

The TCR comes from a human donor who received a COVID-19 vaccine. V and J are TRBV6-5 and TRBJ2-7; 8 bases are a match to TRBD1. The sample was CD4+ T cells from PBMCs cultured with SARS-CoV-2 spike peptides, taken before COVID-19 vaccination. The CDR3 DNA sequence: TGTGCCAGCAGGGACCCCCGGGACAGGCTCTACGAGCAGTACTTC. It is translated as CASRDPRDRLYEQYF.